The source of this T cell receptor beta chain is a study of blood T cell repertoires in COVID-19. Looking at the study overall: PBMCs, B-cell-depleted T cells, or T cells provided the cDNA or gDNA that made up the material.

Authors' analysis steps: Cell counts per sample came from amplifying reference gene primers. Sequenced by immunoSEQ multiplex PCR; TCRdb stores in-frame clones only, minus some. That table gives V, J and clone size, and the DNA gave D and trimming. The data show nearly 400,000 clones, roughly 90% seen once. Participant ages covered roughly 18 to 89 years across 24 US areas. Each recovered donor of Cohort 3 presented with two negative PCRs, clearance, or symptom resolution. Per germline, CDR1 SGHRS and CDR2 YFSETQ. The CDR3 has 13 residues. The V gene lost 4 bases and the J gene lost 4 bases, with 8 bases spanning the gap.

Specimen: PBMCs or T cells enriched from blood (not recorded which). The chain couples TRBV5-1 to TRBJ2-2, with a weak D call TRBD1 (5 bases). This receptor was identified in a woman aged 25 to 39 who had recovered from COVID-19. The CDR3 here is CASSTDSTGELFF. CDR3 in DNA: TGCGCCAGCAGCACCGACAGCACCGGGGAGCTGTTTTTT.